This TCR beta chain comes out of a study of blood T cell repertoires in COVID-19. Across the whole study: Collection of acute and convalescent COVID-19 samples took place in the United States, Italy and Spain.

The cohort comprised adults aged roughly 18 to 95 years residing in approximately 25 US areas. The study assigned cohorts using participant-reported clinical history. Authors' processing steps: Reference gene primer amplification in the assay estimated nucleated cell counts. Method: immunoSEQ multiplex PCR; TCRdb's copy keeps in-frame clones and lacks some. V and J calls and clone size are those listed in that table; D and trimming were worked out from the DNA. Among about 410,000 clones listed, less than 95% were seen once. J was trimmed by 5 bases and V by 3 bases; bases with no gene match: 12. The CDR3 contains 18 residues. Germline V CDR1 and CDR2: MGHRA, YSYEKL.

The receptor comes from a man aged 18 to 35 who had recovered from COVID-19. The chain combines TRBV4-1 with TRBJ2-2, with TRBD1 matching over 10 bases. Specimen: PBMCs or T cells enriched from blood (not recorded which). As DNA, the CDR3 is TGCGCCAGCAGCCATGAACCGGGACAGGGGATTGGGACCGGGGAGCTGTTTTTT. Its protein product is CASSHEPGQGIGTGELFF.